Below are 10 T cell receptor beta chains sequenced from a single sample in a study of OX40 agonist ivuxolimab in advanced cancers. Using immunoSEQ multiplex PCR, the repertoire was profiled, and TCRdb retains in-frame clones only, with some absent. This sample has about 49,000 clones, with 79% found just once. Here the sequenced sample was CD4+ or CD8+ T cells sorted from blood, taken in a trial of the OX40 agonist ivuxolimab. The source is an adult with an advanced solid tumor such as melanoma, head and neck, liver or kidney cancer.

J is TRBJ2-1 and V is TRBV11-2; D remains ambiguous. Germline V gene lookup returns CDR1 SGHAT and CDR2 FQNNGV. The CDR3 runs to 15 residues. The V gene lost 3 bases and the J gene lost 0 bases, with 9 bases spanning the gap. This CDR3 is CASSFQTSSYNEQFF. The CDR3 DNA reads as TGTGCCAGCAGCTTCCAAACGAGCTCCTACAATGAGCAGTTCTTC.

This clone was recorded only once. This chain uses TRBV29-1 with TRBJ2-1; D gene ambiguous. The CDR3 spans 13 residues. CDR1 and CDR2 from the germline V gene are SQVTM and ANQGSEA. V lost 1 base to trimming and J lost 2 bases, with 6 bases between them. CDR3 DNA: TGCAGCGTTGAAGGGGATACCTACAATGAGCAGTTCTTC. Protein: CSVEGDTYNEQFF.

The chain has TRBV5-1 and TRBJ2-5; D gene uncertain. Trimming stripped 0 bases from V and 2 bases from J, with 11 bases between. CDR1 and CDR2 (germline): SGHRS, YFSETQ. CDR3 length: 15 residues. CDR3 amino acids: CASSLGTLMQETQYF. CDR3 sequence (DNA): TGCGCCAGCAGCTTGGGGACCCTGATGCAAGAGACCCAGTACTTC. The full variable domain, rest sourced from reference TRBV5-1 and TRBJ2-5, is KAGVTQTPRYLIKTRGQQVTLSCSPISGHRSVSWYQQTPGQGLQFLFEYFSETQRNKGNFPGRFSGRQFSNSRSEMNVSTLELGDSALYLCASSLGTLMQETQYFGPGTRLLVL.

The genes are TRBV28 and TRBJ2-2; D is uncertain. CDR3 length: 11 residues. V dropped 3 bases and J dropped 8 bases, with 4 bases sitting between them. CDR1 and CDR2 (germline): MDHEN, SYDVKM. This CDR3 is CASSFVGELFF. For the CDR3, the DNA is TGTGCCAGCAGTTTTGTGGGGGAGCTGTTTTTT.

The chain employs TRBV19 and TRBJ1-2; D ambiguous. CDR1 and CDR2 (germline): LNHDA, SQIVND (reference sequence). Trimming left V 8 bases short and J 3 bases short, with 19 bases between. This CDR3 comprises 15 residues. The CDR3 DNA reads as TGTGCCAGTCACCGTAGGGCCTCAGGAGACTATGGCTACACCTTC. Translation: CASHRRASGDYGYTF.

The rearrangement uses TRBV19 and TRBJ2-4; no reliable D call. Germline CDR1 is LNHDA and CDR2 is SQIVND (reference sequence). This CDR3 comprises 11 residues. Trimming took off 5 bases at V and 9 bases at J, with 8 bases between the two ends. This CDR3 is CASSQERIQYF. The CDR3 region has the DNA TGTGCCAGTAGTCAGGAGCGCATTCAGTACTTC.

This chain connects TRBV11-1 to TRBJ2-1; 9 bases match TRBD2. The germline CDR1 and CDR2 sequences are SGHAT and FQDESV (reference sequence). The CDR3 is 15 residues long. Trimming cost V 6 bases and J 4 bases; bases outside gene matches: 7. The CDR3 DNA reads TGTGCCAGCAGTCAAAGCGGGAGGTTATACAATGAGCAGTTCTTC. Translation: CASSQSGRLYNEQFF. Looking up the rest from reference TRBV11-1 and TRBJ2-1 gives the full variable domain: EAEVAQSPRYKITEKSQAVAFWCDPISGHATLYWYRQILGQGPELLVQFQDESVVDDSQLPKDRFSAERLKGVDSTLKIQPAELGDSAMYLCASSQSGRLYNEQFFGPGTRLTVL.

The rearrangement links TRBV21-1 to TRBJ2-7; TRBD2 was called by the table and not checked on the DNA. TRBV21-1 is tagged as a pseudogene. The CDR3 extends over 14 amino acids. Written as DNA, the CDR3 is TGTGCCAGCAGCAAAGCCGCAGGACTCTACGAGCAGTACTTC. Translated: CASSKAAGLYEQYF.

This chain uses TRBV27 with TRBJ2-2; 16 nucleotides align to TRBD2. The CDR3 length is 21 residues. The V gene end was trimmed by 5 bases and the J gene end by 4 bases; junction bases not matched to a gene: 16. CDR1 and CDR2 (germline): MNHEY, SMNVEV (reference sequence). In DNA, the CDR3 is TGTGCCAGCAGTGATGACGGGACTAGCGGGAGGGCCGCGTTGTTCACCGGGGAGCTGTTTTTT. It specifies CASSDDGTSGRAALFTGELFF.

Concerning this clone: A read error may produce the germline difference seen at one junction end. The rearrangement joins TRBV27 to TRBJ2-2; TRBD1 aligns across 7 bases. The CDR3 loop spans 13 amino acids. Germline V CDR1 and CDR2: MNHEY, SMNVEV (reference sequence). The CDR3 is CASNRQGGGELLF. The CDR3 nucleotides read TGTGCCAGCAATCGACAGGGTGGTGGGGAGCTGCTCTTT.